The clone carrying this TCR beta chain was seen only a few times. No antigen is known for it. These data originate in a study of immune evolution from preneoplasia to lung adenocarcinoma. The V end was cut by 3 bases, the J end by 2 bases, with 4 bases between. The length of the CDR3 is 13 residues. Germline V gene data show CDR1 as SGHAT and CDR2 as FQNNGV. Histologic diagnosis was independently verified by two lung pathologists. The method was immunoSEQ multiplex PCR; TCRdb's version includes in-frame clones alone and lacks a portion of them. The profile shows roughly 5,000 clones, around 80% of them singletons. General study points: From normal lung to invasive adenocarcinoma, top clone frequencies appeared to decrease. Compared with EGFR-mutant or double wild-type lesions, KRAS-mutant nodules were more clonal.

The specimen was FFPE minimally invasive lung adenocarcinoma tissue. The clonotype was recovered from a person aged 55-80 years with lung adenocarcinoma. The chain carries TRBV11-2 and TRBJ2-2; D call uncertain. CDR3 amino acids: CASSFGNTGELFF. DNA for the CDR3: TGTGCCAGCAGCTTTGGAAACACCGGGGAGCTGTTTTTT.